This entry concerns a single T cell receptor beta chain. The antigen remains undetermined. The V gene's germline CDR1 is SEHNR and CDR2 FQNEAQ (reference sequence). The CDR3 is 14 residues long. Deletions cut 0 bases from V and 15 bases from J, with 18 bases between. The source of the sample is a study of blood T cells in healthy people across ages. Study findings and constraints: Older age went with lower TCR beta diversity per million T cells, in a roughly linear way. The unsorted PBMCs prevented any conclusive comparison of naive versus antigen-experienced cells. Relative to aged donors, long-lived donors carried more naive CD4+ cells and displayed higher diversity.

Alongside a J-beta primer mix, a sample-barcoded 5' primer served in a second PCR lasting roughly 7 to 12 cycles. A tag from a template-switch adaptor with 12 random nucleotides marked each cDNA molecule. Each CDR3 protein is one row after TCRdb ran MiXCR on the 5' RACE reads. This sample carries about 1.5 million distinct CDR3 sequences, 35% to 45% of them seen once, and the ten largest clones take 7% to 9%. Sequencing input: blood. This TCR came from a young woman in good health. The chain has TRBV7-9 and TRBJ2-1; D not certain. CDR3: CASSLANPGRGRFF. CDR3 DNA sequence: TGTGCCAGCAGCTTAGCGAACCCCGGACGAGGACGGTTCTTC.